Following are 15 T cell receptor beta chains from one sample sequenced in a study of patients with pleural tuberculosis. TCRdb passed the reads through MiXCR, listing each CDR3 protein once. Of just under 30,000 distinct CDR3 sequences in the sample, more than 15% were seen once. The sample taken for sequencing was peripheral blood. The receptors come from a human donor with pleural tuberculosis.

This clonotype is judged medium-sized. The gene calls are TRBV6-2 or TRBV6-3 and TRBJ1-1; D remains ambiguous. Trimming shortened V by 2 bases and J by 7 bases, and 14 bases separated the two germline ends. The V gene's germline CDR1 is MNHEY and CDR2 SVGEGT. This CDR3 contains 14 residues. CDR3 nucleotides: TGTGCCAGCAGTTACGGTATAGACGTGGATGAAGCTTTCTTT. Translating it yields CASSYGIDVDEAFF.

About this clonotype: It may be a read error: a sequence one base away is much more abundant. The rearrangement uses TRBV12-3 or TRBV12-4 and TRBJ2-7, with a possible D match to TRBD1 (6 bases). The CDR3 is 13 residues long. The CDR3 DNA reads as TGTGCCAGCAGCCCGCGGGTAGGGGGTGAGCAGTGCTTC. This encodes CASSPRVGGEQCF.

This clonotype was seen ten or more times. J is TRBJ2-7 and V is TRBV10-3, with D unresolved. V gave up 7 bases and J gave up 4 bases, with 17 bases separating them. The CDR3 is 14 residues long. CDR1 is ENHRY and CDR2 is SYGVKD in the germline V gene. Here the CDR3 DNA reads TGTGCCATCACCTTAAACCCGGACGGTTACGAGCAGTACTTC. Its translation: CAITLNPDGYEQYF.

The sample holds many counts of this clonotype. J is TRBJ2-3 and V is TRBV9; the match to TRBD2 covers 8 bases. V lost 0 bases to trimming and J lost 6 bases; unmatched junction nucleotides: 12. This CDR3 region has 17 residues. Germline V CDR1 and CDR2: SGDLS, YYNGEE. CDR3 nucleotides: TGTGCCAGCAGCGTAGGTCCAGCGGGAGTGGGATTGGATACGCAGTATTTT. As protein: CASSVGPAGVGLDTQYF.

This rearrangement joins TRBV6-2 or TRBV6-3 to TRBJ2-1; D might be TRBD1 (5 bases). Trimming took 10 bases from V and 8 from J, leaving 15 bases between them. The germline V gene encodes CDR1 MNHEY and CDR2 SVGEGT. There are 12 residues in the CDR3. This chain's CDR3 is CATLDRYYEQFF. CDR3 in DNA: TGTGCCACCCTAGACAGATACTATGAGCAGTTCTTC.

This clonotype has ten or more counts. The J gene is TRBJ1-1, the V gene TRBV2; D is unclear. Germline V lookup: CDR1 SNHLY, CDR2 FYNNEI. The CDR3 runs 11 residues. The V gene lost 6 bases and the J gene lost 7 bases, with 9 bases spanning the gap. CDR3 amino acids: CASRGAVEAFF. The CDR3 DNA reads as TGTGCCAGCAGGGGCGCGGTTGAAGCTTTCTTT.

This clonotype was recorded many times. The rearrangement uses TRBV19 and TRBJ1-2; 7 bases match TRBD1. Germline V gene lookup returns CDR1 LNHDA and CDR2 SQIVND (reference sequence). The CDR3 spans 13 residues. With V trimmed by 6 bases and J by 2 bases, 3 bases remained unmatched. CDR3 in DNA: TGTGCCAGTAGCCTGACAGGGAACTATGGCTACACCTTC. Amino acid sequence: CASSLTGNYGYTF. The full variable domain, in which reference TRBV19 and TRBJ1-2 provide the parts outside the CDR3, is DGGITQSPKYLFRKEGQNVTLSCEQNLNHDAMYWYRQDPGQGLRLIYYSQIVNDFQKGDIAEGYSVSREKKESFPLTVTSAQKNPTAFYLCASSLTGNYGYTFGSGTRLTVV.

This clonotype was observed at least ten times. The chain uses TRBV12-3 or TRBV12-4 and TRBJ1-5; 7 positions match TRBD1. CDR3 length: 14 residues. The ends lost 5 bases at V and 4 bases at J; junction bases unmatched: 5. The CDR3 DNA sequence: TGTGCCAGCAGTGGACAGGTCGCTAATCAGCCCCAGCATTTT. The encoded protein is CASSGQVANQPQHF.

This clonotype has a count of ten or more. This chain connects TRBV29-1 to TRBJ2-7; weak D call: TRBD2 (6 bases). V was pared by 3 bases and J by 5 bases, with 11 bases between. The germline V gene has CDR1 SQVTM and CDR2 ANQGSEA. There are 12 residues in the CDR3. CDR3 residues: CSVEDGEDEQYF. The CDR3 coding sequence is TGCAGCGTTGAGGACGGGGAGGACGAGCAGTACTTC.

This clonotype appeared many times. This chain links TRBV7-9 with TRBJ2-7, with TRBD2 matching over 7 bases. V shed 3 bases and J 2 bases; nucleotides not matched to a gene: 4. Germline values: CDR1 SEHNR, CDR2 FQNEAQ (reference sequence). The CDR3 length is 14 residues. The CDR3 spells CASSFTSVPYEQYF. CDR3 sequence (DNA): TGTGCCAGCAGCTTCACTAGCGTCCCCTACGAGCAGTACTTC.

This clonotype was observed many times. The chain combines TRBV20-1 with TRBJ1-2; D is unresolved. The CDR3 contains 15 residues. Looked up from germline, CDR1 is DFQATT and CDR2 is SNEGSKA (reference sequence). V gave up 0 bases and J gave up 11 bases, with 22 bases separating them. The CDR3 coding sequence is TGCAGTGCTAGAGATAATAACAGCCCGGGAAGGATTTACACCTTC. As protein: CSARDNNSPGRIYTF.

This clonotype was seen repeatedly, ten times or more. This chain joins TRBV2 and TRBJ2-1; 9 nucleotides align to TRBD2. With V trimmed by 4 bases and J by 7 bases, 8 bases remained unmatched. CDR3 length equals 15 residues. CDR1 and CDR2 from the germline V gene are SNHLY and FYNNEI. The CDR3 nucleotides are TGTGCCAGCAGTGCGGCGCGGGAGGGCCGTAATGAGCAGTTCTTC. It yields the protein CASSAAREGRNEQFF.

This clonotype came up many times. The rearrangement links TRBV10-3 to TRBJ1-1; D uncertain. Trimming took 10 bases from V and 2 from J, leaving 14 bases between them. The CDR3 is made up of 13 amino acids. Germline CDR1 is ENHRY and CDR2 is SYGVKD. As DNA, the CDR3 is TGTGCCACCTCCGCAGACACAAACACTGAAGCTTTCTTT. It is translated as CATSADTNTEAFF.

This clonotype appeared many times. The chain joins TRBV19 to TRBJ1-5; TRBD1 matches at 11 bases. Germline values: CDR1 LNHDA, CDR2 SQIVND (reference sequence). The CDR3 is 18 amino acids. Trimming cost V 6 bases and J 3 bases; bases outside gene matches: 13. CDR3 residues: CASRRLWTGGADNQPQHF. The CDR3 coding sequence is TGTGCCAGTAGGAGACTCTGGACAGGGGGCGCAGACAATCAGCCCCAGCATTTT.

This clonotype was found many times. V is TRBV24-1 and J is TRBJ2-1; the match to TRBD2 covers 7 bases. Losses at the gene ends were 4 bases for V and 8 bases for J; bases not matched to a gene: 13. The germline V gene has CDR1 KGHDR and CDR2 SFDVKD. The length of the CDR3 is 16 residues. CDR3 coding DNA: TGTGCCACCAGTGAGCCCGTTGGCCGGGAGGAATATGAGCAGTTCTTC. Protein: CATSEPVGREEYEQFF.